This note documents a single T cell receptor (beta chain) sequence. What it binds is unknown. The ends lost 3 bases at V and 2 bases at J; junction bases unmatched: 4. The CDR3 length is 15 residues. Germline loops: CDR1 SGHTA, CDR2 FQGNSA. The entry originates in a study of somatic mutations in cytotoxic T cells in rheumatoid arthritis. Study details: No treatment had yet been given when patient blood (approximately 33 ml EDTA) was drawn, right after diagnosis. T-cell populations stained with V beta antibodies were in some cases flow-sorted at nearly 100% purity, including V beta1+ cells that were sequenced for TCRB.

TCRdb keeps only in-frame clones here, not all; method: immunoSEQ multiplex PCR. Found here are roughly 14,000 clones, 70% to 75% of them singletons; the top ten hold 11% to 15%. Overall study results and limits: A rise in CD8+ clonality with age was seen in rheumatoid arthritis patients but not in healthy controls.

The V gene is TRBV7-2, the J gene TRBJ2-3; TRBD2 aligns across 8 bases. The TCR sequence derives from an adult with rheumatoid arthritis. Input material: CD8+ T cells sorted from blood. CDR3 nucleotide sequence: TGTGCCAGCAGCTTGGGTAGCGGGAACACAGATACGCAGTATTTT. This gives the protein CASSLGSGNTDTQYF.